The T cell receptor beta chain under discussion was sequenced for a study of blood T cell repertoires in COVID-19. Germline V gives CDR1 DFQATT, CDR2 SNEGSKA (reference sequence). This CDR3 is 14 amino acids long. V was pared by 3 bases and J by 4 bases, with 13 bases between. The data were produced by immunoSEQ multiplex PCR, yet TCRdb's version contains in-frame clones alone and is incomplete. The sample includes about 46,000 clones, approximately 88% of them seen just once. Sequenced sample: peripheral blood. The chain couples TRBV20-1 to TRBJ1-3, with D maybe TRBD1 (6 bases). The origin of this receptor is a man in his fifties with acute or convalescent COVID-19. The CDR3 nucleotides are TGCAGTGCTAGTTATGGGGGGGCAGGAAACACCATATATTTT. It encodes CSASYGGAGNTIYF.